This note documents a single T cell receptor (beta chain) sequence. The target antigen is unknown. The data are from a study of CD8 T cells in ankylosing spondylitis. Study-level findings and limits: Researchers report that disease-linked clones proved CD8+ and relatively rare in peripheral blood. Reportedly, matched ankylosing spondylitis synovial fluid was significantly enriched for disease-linked clones.

A single record per CDR3 protein comes from TCRdb applying MiXCR to the 5' RACE reads. The sample lists approximately 250,000 distinct CDR3 sequences, 20% to 30% occurring once. Trimming cost V 7 bases and J 7 bases, with 19 bases left between them. The CDR3 runs 14 residues. The chain is built from TRBV12-3 or TRBV12-4 and TRBJ2-5, with D tentatively TRBD1 or TRBD2 (7 bases each). The sequencing input was blood, either unsorted or a sorted T cell fraction (not recorded which). This sequence originates from a male donor with ankylosing spondylitis or in good health (not recorded which). CDR3 residues: CASTGGRAEGTQYF. The CDR3 DNA sequence: TGTGCCAGCACAGGGGGGAGGGCAGAGGGGACCCAGTACTTC.